The 24 T cell receptor beta chains below come from one sample, sequenced in a study of blood T cells in healthy people across ages. Sample-barcoded 5' priming and a J-beta primer mix drove a second PCR of roughly 6 to 12 cycles. TCRdb re-derived calls from the 5' RACE reads in MiXCR, one entry per CDR3 protein. Of about 400,000 distinct CDR3 sequences in the sample, about 52% are singletons; the top ten hold 45% to 65%. Sequences were obtained from blood. Receptors originate from a man aged 55 to 70 in good health.

A word on this clonotype: A junction boundary mismatches the germline segment, possibly from a read error. The V call is TRBV14, the J call TRBJ2-7; tentative D call: TRBD2 (5 bases). The J call may be mistaken, given a closer DNA end match to TRBJ2-5. The CDR3 runs to 15 residues. CDR1 SGHDN and CDR2 FVKESK come from the germline V gene. CDR3 in DNA: TGTGCCAGCAGCAAAGATGGACTGCCCCAAGAGACCCAGTACTTC. Translation: CASSKDGLPQETQYF.

V is TRBV5-1 and J is TRBJ2-7, with D hard to call. V was cut by 2 bases and J by 6 bases, with 15 bases left in between. CDR1 SGHRS and CDR2 YFSETQ come from the germline V gene. This CDR3 is built from 14 residues. CDR3 sequence (DNA): TGCGCCAGCAGCTTCAAGGGCCCCCCCCTCGAGCAGTACTTC. It yields the protein CASSFKGPPLEQYF.

This clonotype was detected many times. A much larger clone differs from this one at a single base, so this may be a read error. V is TRBV24-1 and J is TRBJ2-1, with a possible D match to TRBD2 (6 bases). Germline CDR1 reads KGHDR; CDR2 reads SFDVKD. V shed 3 bases and J shed 7 bases, with 15 bases lying between them. The CDR3 is 15 residues long. The DNA for the CDR3 is TGTGCCACCAGTGATGTGGCAAGGGGAGGTAATGAGCAGTTCTTC. Translation gives CATSDVARGGNEQFF.

The rearrangement uses TRBV20-1 and TRBJ2-7, with D possibly being TRBD1 (6 bases). CDR1 is DFQATT, CDR2 SNEGSKA, per germline (reference sequence). Trimming took off 2 bases at V and 0 bases at J, with 23 bases between the two ends. The CDR3 contains 18 residues. CDR3 sequence (DNA): TGCAGTGCTAGACCCCACTCGGGACAAGGCGGTTACTCCTACGAGCAGTACTTC. Amino acids: CSARPHSGQGGYSYEQYF.

The J gene is TRBJ1-2, the V gene TRBV7-2; tentative D call: TRBD1 (5 bases). Germline CDR1 is SGHTA and CDR2 is FQGNSA. This CDR3 is built from 16 residues. Trimming took 7 bases from V and 6 from J, leaving 24 bases between them. The CDR3 bases are TGTGCCAGCACTAAGGGGTTGGTTTTGTTCGGTAATGGCTACACCTTC. It specifies CASTKGLVLFGNGYTF.

This clonotype was seen only a few times. A much bigger clone sits one base away, suggesting this may be a read error. The rearrangement joins TRBV24-1 to TRBJ2-1; TRBD2 agrees at 7 bases. The germline V gene encodes CDR1 KGHDR and CDR2 SFDVKD. The CDR3 spans 15 residues. The V and J ends lost 5 bases and 6 bases, in that order; junction bases with no gene match: 9. CDR3 sequence reads: CATSVSRAGINEQFF. CDR3 DNA: TGTGCCACCAGTGTATCCCGAGCGGGGATCAATGAGCAGTTCTTC.

The rearrangement links TRBV29-1 to TRBJ2-5; 12 nucleotides line up with TRBD2. The CDR3 runs to 14 residues. CDR1 and CDR2 (germline): SQVTM, ANQGSEA. CDR3 bases: TGCGGCGCCTCAGGGACTAGCGGGCAAGAGACCCAGTACTTC. This gives the protein CGASGTSGQETQYF.

In its sample, this clonotype was seen a few times. The chain links TRBV25-1 to TRBJ2-1; 7 nucleotides align to TRBD2. Germline loops: CDR1 MGHDK, CDR2 SYGVNS. This CDR3 has 16 residues. Trimming removed 3 bases from V and 3 bases from J; junction bases left unmatched: 8. As DNA, the CDR3 is TGTGCCAGCAGTGACCCTGGGGGGGACCGCTACAATGAGCAGTTCTTC. It is translated as CASSDPGGDRYNEQFF.

The rearrangement links TRBV18 to TRBJ1-1; D perhaps matches TRBD1 (5 bases). Trimming took off 1 base at V and 3 bases at J, with 12 bases between the two ends. The CDR3 spans 15 residues. The germline gives CDR1 KGHSH, CDR2 LQKENI. The CDR3 coding sequence is TGTGCCAGCTCACCACAGCTCGGGACGGACACTGAAGCTTTCTTT. Protein product: CASSPQLGTDTEAFF.

The chain carries TRBV27 and TRBJ2-6; no reliable D call. Trimming left V 5 bases short and J 5 bases short, with 10 bases between. The CDR3 extends over 14 amino acids. The V gene's germline CDR1 is MNHEY and CDR2 SMNVEV (reference sequence). DNA of the CDR3: TGTGCCAGCAGTGCCTACCCACGGGCCAACGTCCTGACTTTC. Encoded protein: CASSAYPRANVLTF.

Only a few counts were recorded for this clonotype. V is TRBV27 and J is TRBJ1-1; the match to TRBD1 covers 8 bases. V gave up 6 bases and J gave up 5 bases; unmatched junction bases: 11. This CDR3 spans 15 amino acids. CDR1 MNHEY and CDR2 SMNVEV come from the germline V gene (reference sequence). CDR3 sequence: CASRQQQGGRTEAFF. CDR3 bases: TGTGCCAGCAGACAACAACAGGGGGGGAGGACTGAAGCTTTCTTT.

As for this clonotype: The junction does not match germline at one end; this may be a read error. The chain employs TRBV12-3 or TRBV12-4 and TRBJ2-3, with TRBD2 matching over 10 bases. The CDR3 runs 14 residues. CDR3 protein: CASSVARTSGPQYF. The CDR3 coding sequence is TGTGCCAGCAGTGTAGCCCGGACTAGCGGCCCGCAGTATTTT.

This clonotype was detected a few times. The V call is TRBV9, the J call TRBJ2-5, with TRBD2 identical over 9 bases. CDR1 and CDR2 (germline): SGDLS, YYNGEE. Trimming at V came to 1 base and at J to 4 bases, leaving 8 bases not matched to a gene. The CDR3 sequence is 16 residues long. CDR3 bases: TGTGCCAGCAGCGTATCCAGTAGCGGGAGTGGAGAGACCCAGTACTTC. Translating it yields CASSVSSSGSGETQYF.

This clonotype was observed at least ten times. The chain joins TRBV7-9 to TRBJ1-1; tentatively, D is TRBD1 (5 bases). Trimming cost V 6 bases and J 0 bases, with 11 bases left between them. The CDR3 covers 14 residues. Germline V CDR1 and CDR2: SEHNR, FQNEAQ (reference sequence). CDR3 in amino acids: CASSWEGMNTEAFF. CDR3 sequence (DNA): TGTGCCAGCAGTTGGGAGGGGATGAACACTGAAGCTTTCTTT.

This CDR3 is CASSQAGSGAAETQYF. For the CDR3, the DNA is TGCGCCAGCAGCCAAGCTGGTAGCGGGGCTGCCGAGACCCAGTACTTC. This chain connects TRBV4-1 to TRBJ2-7, with 8 bases lining up with TRBD2. TRBJ2-5 explains the end of the DNA better; the J call may be wrong. CDR1 and CDR2 from the germline V gene are MGHRA and YSYEKL. The CDR3 consists of 16 residues.

In its sample, this clonotype was seen many times. The chain joins TRBV5-8 to TRBJ2-5, with TRBD1 matching 7 bases. V was clipped by 4 bases and J by 6 bases; unmatched bases: 9. Germline V lookup: CDR1 SGHTS, CDR2 YDEGEE. This CDR3 comprises 14 residues. The CDR3 loop reads CASSQPPDRQTQYF. The CDR3, as DNA: TGTGCCAGCAGCCAGCCACCGGACAGGCAGACCCAGTACTTC. The full variable domain, completed using reference TRBV5-8 and TRBJ2-5, is EAGVTQSPTHLIKTRGQQATLRCSPISGHTSVYWYQQALGLGLQFLLWYDEGEERNRGNFPPRFSGRQFPNYSSELNVNALELEDSALYLCASSQPPDRQTQYFGPGTRLLVL.

In its sample, this clonotype was seen once. The chain uses TRBV4-2 and TRBJ2-3; 8 positions agree with TRBD2. Unmatched junction bases numbered 5, after V lost 2 bases and J lost 7 bases. CDR1 is LGHNA and CDR2 is YNFKEQ in the germline V gene. This CDR3 is 14 amino acids long. The CDR3 DNA reads TGTGCCAGCAGCCAAAACCGCGGGGGGAATACGCAGTATTTT. Amino acids: CASSQNRGGNTQYF.

This CDR3 is CASSYEAGSSNEQYF. The DNA of the CDR3 is TGTGCCAGCAGTTACGAGGCGGGGAGCTCCAATGAGCAGTACTTC. J is TRBJ2-7 and V is TRBV6-2 or TRBV6-3; D possibly corresponds to TRBD2 (6 bases). The germline CDR1 and CDR2 sequences are MNHEY and SVGEGT. The CDR3 is made up of 15 amino acids. Deletions cut 2 bases from V and 7 bases from J, with 18 bases between.

This rearrangement joins TRBV9 to TRBJ2-2; 9 bases match TRBD2. CDR1 is SGDLS and CDR2 is YYNGEE in the germline V gene. The J segment lost 8 bases and the V segment lost 7 bases, leaving 12 bases of the junction unmatched. This CDR3 contains 15 residues. This CDR3 is CASGGLAGPGGELFF. For the CDR3, the DNA is TGTGCCAGCGGAGGGCTAGCGGGACCTGGAGGGGAGCTGTTTTTT. Variable domain in full (rest from reference TRBV9 and TRBJ2-2): DSGVTQTPKHLITATGQRVTLRCSPRSGDLSVYWYQQSLDQGLQFLIQYYNGEERAKGNILERFSAQQFPDLHSELNLSSLELGDSALYFCASGGLAGPGGELFFGEGSRLTVL.

This clonotype has at least ten counts. The rearrangement joins TRBV3-1 to TRBJ1-2; the D is unclear. V was cut by 3 bases and J by 7 bases, with 9 bases left in between. CDR1 and CDR2 from the germline V gene are LGHDT and YNNKEL (reference sequence). The CDR3 runs to 12 residues. CDR3 in amino acids: CASSHRGTGYTF. The DNA of the CDR3 is TGTGCCAGCAGCCACCGGGGTACTGGCTACACCTTC.

Of note for this clonotype: Sequence at one end of the junction differs from germline and may be a read error. This sequence joins TRBV6-5 and TRBJ2-4; the match to TRBD2 covers 9 bases. The CDR3 is 15 amino acids. Per the germline V gene, CDR1 is MNHEY and CDR2 is SVGAGI. Here the CDR3 DNA reads TGTGCCAGCAGTTTCCAAGCGGGAGGTAGAAACATTCAGAACTTC. Encoded protein: CASSFQAGGRNIQNF.

This clonotype was detected only a few times. The gene calls are TRBV4-2 and TRBJ1-2; no reliable D call. This CDR3 region has 15 residues. With 0 bases removed from V and 4 bases from J, the gap between germline ends came to 12 bases. Germline CDR1 and CDR2: LGHNA and YNFKEQ. CDR3 bases: TGTGCCAGCAGCCAAGATACGACAACTATCTATGGCTACACCTTC. This sequence encodes CASSQDTTTIYGYTF.

The V gene is TRBV11-2, the J gene TRBJ2-3, with D uncertain. V was clipped by 5 bases and J by 6 bases, with 18 bases between them. Germline V CDR1 and CDR2: SGHAT, FQNNGV. This CDR3 comprises 15 residues. The CDR3 protein is CASSPKTTRTDTQYF. The CDR3 DNA follows: TGTGCCAGCAGCCCGAAGACCACAAGAACGGATACGCAGTATTTT.

As for this clonotype: No conserved phenylalanine or tryptophan is present at the end of the CDR3, so a read error is the likely explanation. The limits of the CDR3 on the DNA are not certain, so only TCRdb's listed CDR3 is given. The chain uses TRBV7-2 and TRBJ2-1; the table's D call, TRBD1, has no DNA check behind it. The germline CDR1 and CDR2 sequences are SGHTA and FQGNSA. The CDR3 length equals 16 residues, ends included. CDR3 protein: CAGIQGGFFYGYTFGS.